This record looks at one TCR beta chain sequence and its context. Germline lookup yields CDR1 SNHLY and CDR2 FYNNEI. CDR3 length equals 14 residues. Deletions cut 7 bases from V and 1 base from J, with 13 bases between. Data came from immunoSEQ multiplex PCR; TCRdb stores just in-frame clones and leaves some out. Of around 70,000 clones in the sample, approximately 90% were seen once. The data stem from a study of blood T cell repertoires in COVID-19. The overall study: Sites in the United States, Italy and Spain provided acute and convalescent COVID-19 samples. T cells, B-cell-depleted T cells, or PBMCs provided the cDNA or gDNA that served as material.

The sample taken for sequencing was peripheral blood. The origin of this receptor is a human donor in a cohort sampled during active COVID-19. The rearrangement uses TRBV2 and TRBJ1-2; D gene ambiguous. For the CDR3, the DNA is TGTGCCAGCATCGAAAGCGCTAATAACTATGGCTACACCTTC. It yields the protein CASIESANNYGYTF.